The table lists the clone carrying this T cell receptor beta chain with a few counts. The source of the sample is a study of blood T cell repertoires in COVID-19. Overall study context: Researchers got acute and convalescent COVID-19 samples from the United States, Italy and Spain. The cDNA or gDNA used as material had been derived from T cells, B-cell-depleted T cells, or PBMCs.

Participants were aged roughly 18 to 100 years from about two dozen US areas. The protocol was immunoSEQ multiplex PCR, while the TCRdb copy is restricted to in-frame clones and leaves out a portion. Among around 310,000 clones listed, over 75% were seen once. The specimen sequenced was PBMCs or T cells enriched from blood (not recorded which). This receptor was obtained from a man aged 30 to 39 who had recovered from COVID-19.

The CDR3: CAWRQRDRGSGNTIYF. Here the CDR3 DNA reads TGTGCCTGGAGACAGAGAGACAGGGGATCTGGAAACACCATATATTTT. The chain uses TRBV30 and TRBJ1-3; 8 nucleotides align to TRBD1. The V gene end was trimmed by 3 bases and the J gene end by 1 base; junction bases not matched to a gene: 8. The CDR3 consists of 16 residues. The germline CDR1 and CDR2 sequences are GTSNPN and SVGIG (reference sequence).